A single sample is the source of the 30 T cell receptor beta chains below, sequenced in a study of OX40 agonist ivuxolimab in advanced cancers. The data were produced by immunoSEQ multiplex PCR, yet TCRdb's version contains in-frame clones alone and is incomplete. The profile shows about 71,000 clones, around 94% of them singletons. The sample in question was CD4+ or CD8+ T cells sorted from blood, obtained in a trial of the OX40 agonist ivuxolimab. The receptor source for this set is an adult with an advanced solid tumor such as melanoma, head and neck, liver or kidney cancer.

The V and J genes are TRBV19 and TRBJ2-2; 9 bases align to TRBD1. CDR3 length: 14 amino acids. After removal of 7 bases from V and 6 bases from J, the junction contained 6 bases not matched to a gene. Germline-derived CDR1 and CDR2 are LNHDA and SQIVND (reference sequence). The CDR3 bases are TGTGCCAGTAATACAGGGGGCAGGGCCGGGGAGCTGTTTTTT. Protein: CASNTGGRAGELFF. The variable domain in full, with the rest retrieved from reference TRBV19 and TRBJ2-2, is DGGITQSPKYLFRKEGQNVTLSCEQNLNHDAMYWYRQDPGQGLRLIYYSQIVNDFQKGDIAEGYSVSREKKESFPLTVTSAQKNPTAFYLCASNTGGRAGELFFGEGSRLTVL.

DNA for the CDR3: TGCGCCAGCAGTGAGTCGGTAGCTCCCGGGGAGCTGTTTTTT. The encoded protein is CASSESVAPGELFF. The rearrangement uses TRBV10-1 and TRBJ2-2, with D uncertain. The germline V gene has CDR1 WNHNN and CDR2 SYGVQD (reference sequence). V was pared by 0 bases and J by 6 bases, with 8 bases between. The CDR3 has 14 residues.

This CDR3 is CASSQDAGYEQYF. The CDR3 DNA is TGCGCCAGCAGCCAAGATGCGGGATACGAGCAGTACTTC. The chain couples TRBV4-3 to TRBJ2-7, with D maybe TRBD2 (6 bases). V gave up 0 bases and J gave up 4 bases, with 7 bases separating them. Looked up from germline, CDR1 is LGHNA and CDR2 is YSLEER. The CDR3 length is 13 residues.

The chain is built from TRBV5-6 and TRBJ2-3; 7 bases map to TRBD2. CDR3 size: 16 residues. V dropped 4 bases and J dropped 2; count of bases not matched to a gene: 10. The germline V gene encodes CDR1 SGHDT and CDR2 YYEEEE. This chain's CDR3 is CASSPPQAGYTDTQYF. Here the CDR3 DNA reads TGTGCCAGCAGCCCCCCCCAAGCGGGGTACACAGATACGCAGTATTTT.

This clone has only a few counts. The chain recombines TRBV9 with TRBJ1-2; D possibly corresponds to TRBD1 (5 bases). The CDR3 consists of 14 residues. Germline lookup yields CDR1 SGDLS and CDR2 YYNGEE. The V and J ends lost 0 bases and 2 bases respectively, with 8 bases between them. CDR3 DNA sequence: TGTGCCAGCAGCGTAGAGCCAGGGAACTATGGCTACACCTTC. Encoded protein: CASSVEPGNYGYTF. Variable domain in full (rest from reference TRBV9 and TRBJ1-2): DSGVTQTPKHLITATGQRVTLRCSPRSGDLSVYWYQQSLDQGLQFLIQYYNGEERAKGNILERFSAQQFPDLHSELNLSSLELGDSALYFCASSVEPGNYGYTFGSGTRLTVV.

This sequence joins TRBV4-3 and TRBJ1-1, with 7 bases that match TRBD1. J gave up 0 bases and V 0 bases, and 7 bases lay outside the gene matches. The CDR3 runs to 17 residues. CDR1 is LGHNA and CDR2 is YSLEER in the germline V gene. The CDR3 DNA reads TGCGCCAGCAGCCAAGATTCGGGACAGTACATGAACACTGAAGCTTTCTTT. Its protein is CASSQDSGQYMNTEAFF.

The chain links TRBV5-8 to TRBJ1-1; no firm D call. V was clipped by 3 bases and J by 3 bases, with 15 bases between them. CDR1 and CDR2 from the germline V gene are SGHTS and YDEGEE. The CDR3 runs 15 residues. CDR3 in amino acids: CASSWAGRGDTEAFF. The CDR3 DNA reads TGTGCCAGCAGCTGGGCGGGTCGTGGGGACACTGAAGCTTTCTTT.

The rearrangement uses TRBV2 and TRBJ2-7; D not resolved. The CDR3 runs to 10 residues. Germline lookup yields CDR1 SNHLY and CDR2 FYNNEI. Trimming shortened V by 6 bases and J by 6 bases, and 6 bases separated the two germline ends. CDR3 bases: TGTGCCAGCAGGGCGGCCGAGCAGTACTTC. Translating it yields CASRAAEQYF.

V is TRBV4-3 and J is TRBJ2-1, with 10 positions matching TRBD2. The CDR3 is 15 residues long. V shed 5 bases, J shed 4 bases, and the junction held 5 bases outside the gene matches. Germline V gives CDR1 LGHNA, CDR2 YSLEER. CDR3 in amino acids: CASSRGLADYNEQFF. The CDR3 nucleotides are TGCGCCAGCAGCAGAGGACTAGCGGATTACAATGAGCAGTTCTTC.

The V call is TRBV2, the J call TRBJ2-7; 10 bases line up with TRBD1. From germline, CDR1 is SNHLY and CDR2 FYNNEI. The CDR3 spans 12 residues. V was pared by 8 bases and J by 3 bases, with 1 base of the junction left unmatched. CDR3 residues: CASRDRGYEQYF. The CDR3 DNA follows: TGTGCCAGCCGGGACAGGGGCTACGAGCAGTACTTC.

CDR3 region: CASSTWDREEDGYTF. CDR3 sequence (DNA): TGTGCCAGCAGCACCTGGGACAGGGAAGAGGACGGCTACACCTTC. The chain combines TRBV13 with TRBJ1-2; 9 bases fit TRBD1. The CDR3 length is 15 residues. V lost 5 bases, J lost 8 bases, and 12 bases stayed unmatched. Germline CDR1 and CDR2: PRHDT and FYEKMQ (reference sequence).

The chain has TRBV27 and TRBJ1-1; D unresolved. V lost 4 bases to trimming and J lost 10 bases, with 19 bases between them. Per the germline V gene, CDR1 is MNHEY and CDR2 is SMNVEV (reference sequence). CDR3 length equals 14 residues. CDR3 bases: TGTGCCAGCAGTTCCGCCCGGGTGACGATCGGAGCTTTCTTT. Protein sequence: CASSSARVTIGAFF.

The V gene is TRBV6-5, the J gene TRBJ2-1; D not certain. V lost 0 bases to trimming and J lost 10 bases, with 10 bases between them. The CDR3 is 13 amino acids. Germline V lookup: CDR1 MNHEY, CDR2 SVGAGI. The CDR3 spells CASSYSDNAEQFF. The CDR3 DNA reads TGTGCCAGCAGTTACTCGGATAATGCGGAGCAGTTCTTC.

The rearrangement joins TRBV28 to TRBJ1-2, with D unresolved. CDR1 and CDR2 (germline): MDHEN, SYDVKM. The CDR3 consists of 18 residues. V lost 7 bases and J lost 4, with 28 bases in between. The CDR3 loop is CASTNPAGSIKISYGYTF. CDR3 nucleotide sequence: TGTGCCAGCACGAACCCCGCAGGATCCATCAAGATTAGCTATGGCTACACCTTC.

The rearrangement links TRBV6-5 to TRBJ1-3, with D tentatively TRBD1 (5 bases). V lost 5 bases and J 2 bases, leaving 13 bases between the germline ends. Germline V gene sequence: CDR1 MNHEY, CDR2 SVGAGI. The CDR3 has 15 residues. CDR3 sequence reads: CASSPTRGAGNTIYF. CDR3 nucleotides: TGTGCCAGCAGTCCCACCCGGGGGGCTGGAAACACCATATATTTT.

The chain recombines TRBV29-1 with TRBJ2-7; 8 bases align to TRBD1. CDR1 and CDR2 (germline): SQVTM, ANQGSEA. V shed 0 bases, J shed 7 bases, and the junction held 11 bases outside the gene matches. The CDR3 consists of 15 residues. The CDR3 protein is CSVEDPGTGLGEQYF. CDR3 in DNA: TGCAGCGTTGAAGATCCCGGGACAGGTCTGGGAGAGCAGTACTTC.

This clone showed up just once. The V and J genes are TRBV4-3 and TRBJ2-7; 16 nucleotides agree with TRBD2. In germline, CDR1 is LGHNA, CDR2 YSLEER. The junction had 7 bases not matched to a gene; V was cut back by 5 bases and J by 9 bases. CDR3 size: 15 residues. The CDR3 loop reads CASSEGTSGRVRQYF. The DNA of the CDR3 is TGCGCCAGCAGCGAGGGGACTAGCGGGAGGGTACGGCAGTACTTC.

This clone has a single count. In nucleotides, the CDR3 is TGTGCCAGCACCTCAGGACAGGGCCACAATCAGCCCCAGCATTTT. Amino acid sequence: CASTSGQGHNQPQHF. The gene calls are TRBV6-6 and TRBJ1-5, with TRBD1 matching 8 bases. Germline CDR1 MNHNY, CDR2 SVGAGI (reference sequence). The CDR3 has 15 amino acids. Germline trimming cut 7 bases from V and 3 bases from J; bases unmatched to any gene: 8.

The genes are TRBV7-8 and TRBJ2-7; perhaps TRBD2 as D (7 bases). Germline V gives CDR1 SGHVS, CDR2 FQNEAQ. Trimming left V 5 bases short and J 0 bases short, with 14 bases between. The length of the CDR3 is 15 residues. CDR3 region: CASSPGEGNSYEQYF. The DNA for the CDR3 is TGTGCCAGCAGCCCAGGGGAGGGGAACTCCTACGAGCAGTACTTC.

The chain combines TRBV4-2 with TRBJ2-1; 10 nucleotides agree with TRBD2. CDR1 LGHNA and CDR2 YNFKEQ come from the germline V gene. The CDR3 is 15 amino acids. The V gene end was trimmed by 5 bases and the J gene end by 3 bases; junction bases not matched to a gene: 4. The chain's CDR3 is CASSRGTSVYNEQFF. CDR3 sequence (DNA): TGTGCCAGCAGCAGAGGGACTAGCGTCTACAATGAGCAGTTCTTC.

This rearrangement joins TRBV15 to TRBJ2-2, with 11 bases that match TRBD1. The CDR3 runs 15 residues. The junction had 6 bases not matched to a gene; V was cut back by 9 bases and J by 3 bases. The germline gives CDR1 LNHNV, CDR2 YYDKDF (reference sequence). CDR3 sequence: CATRRDRGYTGELFF. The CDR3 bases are TGTGCCACTAGGAGGGACAGGGGGTACACCGGGGAGCTGTTTTTT.

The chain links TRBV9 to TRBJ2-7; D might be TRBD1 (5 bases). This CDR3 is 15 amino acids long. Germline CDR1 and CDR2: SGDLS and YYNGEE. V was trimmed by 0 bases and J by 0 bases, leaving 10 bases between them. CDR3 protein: CASSVGRGSSYEQYF. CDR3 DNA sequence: TGTGCCAGCAGCGTAGGTAGGGGAAGCTCCTACGAGCAGTACTTC.

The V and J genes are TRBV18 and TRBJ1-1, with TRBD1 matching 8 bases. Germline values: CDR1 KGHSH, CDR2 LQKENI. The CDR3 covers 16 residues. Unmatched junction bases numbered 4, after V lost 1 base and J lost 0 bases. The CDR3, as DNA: TGTGCCAGCTCACCACTGGACAGGGCTATGAACACTGAAGCTTTCTTT. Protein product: CASSPLDRAMNTEAFF. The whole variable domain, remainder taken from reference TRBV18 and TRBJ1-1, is NAGVMQNPRHLVRRRGQEARLRCSPMKGHSHVYWYRQLPEEGLKFMVYLQKENIIDESGMPKERFSAEFPKEGPSILRIQQVVRGDSAAYFCASSPLDRAMNTEAFFGQGTRLTVV.

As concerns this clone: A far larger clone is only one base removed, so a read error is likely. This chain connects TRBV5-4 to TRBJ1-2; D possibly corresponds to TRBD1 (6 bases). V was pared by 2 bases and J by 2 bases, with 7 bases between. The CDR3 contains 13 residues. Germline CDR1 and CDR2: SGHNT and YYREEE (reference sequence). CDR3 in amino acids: CASSFTGNYGYTF. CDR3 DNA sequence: TGTGCCAGCAGCTTTACAGGGAACTATGGCTACACCTTC.

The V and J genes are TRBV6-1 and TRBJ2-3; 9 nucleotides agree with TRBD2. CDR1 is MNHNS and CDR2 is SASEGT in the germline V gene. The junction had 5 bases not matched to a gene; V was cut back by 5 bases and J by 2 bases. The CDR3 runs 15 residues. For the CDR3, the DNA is TGTGCCAGCAGTATAAGACTAGCGGCCACAGATACGCAGTATTTT. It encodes CASSIRLAATDTQYF.

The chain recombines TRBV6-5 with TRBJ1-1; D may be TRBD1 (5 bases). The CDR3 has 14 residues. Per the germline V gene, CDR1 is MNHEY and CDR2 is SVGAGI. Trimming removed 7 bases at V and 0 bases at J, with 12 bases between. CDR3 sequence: CASIHGGLNTEAFF. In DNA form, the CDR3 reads TGTGCCAGCATCCACGGGGGGTTGAACACTGAAGCTTTCTTT.

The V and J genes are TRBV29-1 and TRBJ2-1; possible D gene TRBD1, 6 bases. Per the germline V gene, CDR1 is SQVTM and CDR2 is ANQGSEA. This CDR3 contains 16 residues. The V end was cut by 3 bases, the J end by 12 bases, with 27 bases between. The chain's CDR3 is CSVEGAGPGWTVAQFF. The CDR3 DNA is TGCAGCGTTGAGGGCGCAGGGCCGGGGTGGACAGTAGCGCAGTTCTTC.

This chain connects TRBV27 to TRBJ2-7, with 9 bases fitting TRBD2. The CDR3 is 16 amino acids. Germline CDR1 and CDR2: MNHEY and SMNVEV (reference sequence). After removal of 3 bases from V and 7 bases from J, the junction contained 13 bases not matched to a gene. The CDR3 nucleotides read TGTGCCAGCAGTTTCATAGGGCGGGGGGGCCTAGGAGAGCAGTACTTC. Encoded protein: CASSFIGRGGLGEQYF.

CDR3 protein: CASSYWAGGPQETQYF. CDR3 DNA sequence: TGTGCCAGCAGTTACTGGGCGGGAGGTCCTCAAGAGACCCAGTACTTC. The rearrangement uses TRBV6-5 and TRBJ2-5; 8 nucleotides line up with TRBD2. The CDR3 loop spans 16 amino acids. With V trimmed by 1 base and J by 2 bases, 6 bases remained unmatched. CDR1 MNHEY and CDR2 SVGAGI come from the germline V gene.

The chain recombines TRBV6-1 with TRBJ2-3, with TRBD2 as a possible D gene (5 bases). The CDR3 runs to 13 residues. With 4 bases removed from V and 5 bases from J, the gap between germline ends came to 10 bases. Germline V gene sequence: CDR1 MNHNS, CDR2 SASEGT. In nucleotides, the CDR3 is TGTGCCAGCAGTGCGAAACGGGAAGATACGCAGTATTTT. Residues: CASSAKREDTQYF.